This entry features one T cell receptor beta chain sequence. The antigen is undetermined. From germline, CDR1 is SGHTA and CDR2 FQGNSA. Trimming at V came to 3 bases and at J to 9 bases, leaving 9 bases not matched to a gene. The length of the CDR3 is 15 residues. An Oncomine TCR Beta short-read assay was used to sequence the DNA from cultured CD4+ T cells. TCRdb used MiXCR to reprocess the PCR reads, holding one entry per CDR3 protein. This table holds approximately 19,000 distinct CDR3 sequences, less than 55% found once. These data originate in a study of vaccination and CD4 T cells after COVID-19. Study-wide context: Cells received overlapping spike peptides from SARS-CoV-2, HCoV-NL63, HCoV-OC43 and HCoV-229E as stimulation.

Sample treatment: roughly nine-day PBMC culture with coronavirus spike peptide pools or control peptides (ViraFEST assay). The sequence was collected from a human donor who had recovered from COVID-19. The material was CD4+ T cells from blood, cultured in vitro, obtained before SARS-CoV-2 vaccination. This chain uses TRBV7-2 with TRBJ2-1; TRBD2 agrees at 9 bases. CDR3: CASSFGIAGDGEQFF. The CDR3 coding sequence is TGTGCCAGCAGCTTTGGTATAGCGGGAGACGGTGAGCAGTTCTTC.